The rows below give T cell receptor beta chains drawn from one sample of a study of post-analysis software for immune sequencing data. TCRdb reprocessed the PCR reads via MiXCR and lists one record per CDR3 protein. The table lists under 650,000 distinct CDR3 sequences, around 40% of them singletons. Sequencing was done on a sample of blood. These receptors originate from a girl under 18 with multiple sclerosis. The CDR3 runs from the conserved cysteine through the conserved F or W. A D gene is named only where the DNA matches it firmly. Only part of the rows carry a size: once, few, many, or a class if the clone is expanded.

abundance	v_gene	d_gene	j_gene	CDR3nt	CDR3aa
NA	TRBV20-1	TRBD2	TRBJ2-5	TGCAGTGCTAGGAAAACTAGCGGGGGTACCCAAGAGACCCAGTACTTC	CSARKTSGGTQETQYF
NA	TRBV7-9	NA	TRBJ2-7	TGTGCCAGCAGCTCCAATACAGGGCGAAGCTCCTACGAGCAGTACTTC	CASSSNTGRSSYEQYF
few	TRBV5-1	TRBD1	TRBJ1-6	TGCGCCAGCAGCTCGACAGGGATGAATTCACCCCTCCACTTT	CASSSTGMNSPLHF
NA	TRBV29-1	NA	TRBJ2-5	TGCAGCGTTGGACTACGTGCCACTAGTGAGCAGTACTTC	CSVGLRATSEQYF
NA	TRBV7-2	NA	TRBJ2-7	TGTGCCAGCAGCACTACCTTCAGCGGAGACGAGCAGTACTTC	CASSTTFSGDEQYF
NA	TRBV27	NA	TRBJ2-1	TGTGCCAGCAGTTTATTCGGAGATGAGCAGTTCTTC	CASSLFGDEQFF
NA	TRBV12-3/TRBV12-4	NA	TRBJ2-7	TGTGCCAGCACCGCAGGCGTTAGCTCCTACGAGCAGTACTTC	CASTAGVSSYEQYF
few	TRBV20-1	NA	TRBJ1-2	TGCAGTGCTAGAGGGGTAGACAGAGCTAACTATGGCTACACCTTC	CSARGVDRANYGYTF
NA	TRBV12-3/TRBV12-4	NA	TRBJ1-5	TGTGCCAGCAGTCCCCGGGGGGCCCTATATAGCAATCAGCCCCAGCATTTT	CASSPRGALYSNQPQHF
few	TRBV7-6	NA	TRBJ2-1	TGTGCCAGCAGCACCGCCAGGGGAAGCTCCTACAATGAGCAGTTCTTC	CASSTARGSSYNEQFF
once	TRBV6-1	NA	TRBJ2-2	TGTGCCAGCAGGTTCTCGGCGAACACCGGGGAGCTGTTTTTT	CASRFSANTGELFF
few	TRBV20-1	NA	TRBJ2-7	TGCAGTGCTAGTTCTAGGGCCGCCTACGAGCAGTACTTC	CSASSRAAYEQYF
once	TRBV6-5	TRBD1	TRBJ2-1	TGTGCCAGCGGGACAGGGGCCTACAATGAGCAGTTCTTC	CASGTGAYNEQFF
NA	TRBV28	TRBD2	TRBJ2-4	TGTGCCAGCAGGTTAACTAGCGGGGGCAACATTCAGTACTTC	CASRLTSGGNIQYF
NA	TRBV7-8	NA	TRBJ1-5	TGTGCCAGCAGCCCACGCAGGGTTATAAGCAATCAGCCCCAGCATTTT	CASSPRRVISNQPQHF
NA	TRBV5-1	TRBD1	TRBJ2-7	TGCGCCAGCAGCCATTCCCGGGACAGGGGCCGCGAGCAGTACTTC	CASSHSRDRGREQYF
once	TRBV7-9	NA	TRBJ2-5	TGTGCCAGCAACTCCCCGACTGCCACCGCGTACCAAGAGACCCAGTACTTC	CASNSPTATAYQETQYF
NA	TRBV20-1	NA	TRBJ1-5	TGCAGTGCTAGAACCGGCAATCAGCCCCGGCATTTT	CSARTGNQPRHF
NA	TRBV10-3	TRBD1	TRBJ1-1	TGTGCCATCAGTGGGGACAGGGGATGGACTGAAGCTTTCTTT	CAISGDRGWTEAFF
many	TRBV3-1	TRBD2	TRBJ2-1	TGTGCCAGCAGCCAAGGGGGACTAGCGGTACCCTATGAGCAGTTCTTC	CASSQGGLAVPYEQFF
NA	TRBV5-1	NA	TRBJ2-3	TGCGCCAGCGGCGAGGCTACTAGCTCGGGTACGCAGTATTTT	CASGEATSSGTQYF
NA	TRBV4-1	NA	TRBJ2-7	TGCGCCAGCAGCCAAGATTACGGGGCGGCATTCTACGAGCAGTACTTC	CASSQDYGAAFYEQYF
NA	TRBV4-1	TRBD1	TRBJ2-2	TGCGCCAGCAGCCAAGGCCGACAGGGGAGGACCGGGGAGCTGTTTTTT	CASSQGRQGRTGELFF
NA	TRBV2	NA	TRBJ1-2	TGTGCCAGCAGTGAGAAGATTAACTATGGCTACACCTTC	CASSEKINYGYTF
NA	TRBV20-1	NA	TRBJ2-7	TGCAGTGCTAGCGCCGGGACACGGGGCTACGAGCAGTACTTC	CSASAGTRGYEQYF
NA	TRBV2	NA	TRBJ2-5	TGTGCCAGCAGTGAGGCTGGCAACCCCCAAGAGACCCAGTACTTC	CASSEAGNPQETQYF
few	TRBV6-1	NA	TRBJ2-7	TGTGCCAGCAGCCTGGGGCCAGGGACTGACGAGCAGTACTTC	CASSLGPGTDEQYF
few	TRBV4-2	NA	TRBJ1-6	TGTGCCAGCAGCCCGAACCCGACAGTAGGGGGGAATTCACCCCTCCACTTT	CASSPNPTVGGNSPLHF
few	TRBV29-1	NA	TRBJ1-2	TGCAGCGTGAGGACCGGTGGGGGCTACACCTTC	CSVRTGGGYTF
once	TRBV5-8	NA	TRBJ2-3	TGTGCCAGCAGCTTTAGACTCAGGCACACAGATACGCAGTATTTT	CASSFRLRHTDTQYF
NA	TRBV7-2	NA	TRBJ1-5	TGTGCCAGCAGCCAAAAGGGCCCGCCCACAGGTGGCAATCAGCCCCAGCATTTT	CASSQKGPPTGGNQPQHF
NA	TRBV12-3/TRBV12-4	NA	TRBJ1-1	TGTGCCAGCAGTTCTGCATCGAGTGCCGGGGGGGAAGCTTTCTTT	CASSSASSAGGEAFF
NA	TRBV6-1	TRBD2	TRBJ2-3	TGTGCCAGCACCCTAGGCGGGGGAGCCACAGATACGCAGTATTTT	CASTLGGGATDTQYF
many	TRBV5-1	TRBD2	TRBJ2-1	TGCGCCAGCAGCAGAACTAGCGGGGGCATGGATGAGCAGTTCTTC	CASSRTSGGMDEQFF
few	TRBV12-3/TRBV12-4	TRBD2	TRBJ2-1	TGTGCCAGCAGTCCCCGGACTAGCGGGGGGGGCGATGAGCAGTTCTTC	CASSPRTSGGGDEQFF
few	TRBV5-1	NA	TRBJ1-2	TGCGCCAGCAGCTTGGACAACCTAAGAGGCTATGGCTACACCTTC	CASSLDNLRGYGYTF
few	TRBV20-1	NA	TRBJ1-1	TGCAGTGCAAGCGACCGTAACACTGAAGCTTTCTTT	CSASDRNTEAFF
NA	TRBV6-6	NA	TRBJ1-4	TGTGCCAGCGGTGGGTCTTCGAGTGAAAAACTGTTTTTT	CASGGSSSEKLFF
NA	TRBV4-1	NA	TRBJ2-1	TGCGCCAGCAGCCGGACAAATTTCAATGAGCAGTTCTTC	CASSRTNFNEQFF
NA	TRBV4-2	NA	TRBJ1-2	TGTGCCAGCAGCCAAGTAGGACAGTCCGGCTACACCTTC	CASSQVGQSGYTF
NA	TRBV7-9	TRBD1	TRBJ1-2	TGTGCCAGCAGCTTACCCCAAGGGGGCGATAACTATGGCTACACCTTC	CASSLPQGGDNYGYTF
few	TRBV9	TRBD1	TRBJ1-6	TGTGCCAGCAGCTCAGGGGGGGGGTTGGGTTCACCCCTCCACTTT	CASSSGGGLGSPLHF
NA	TRBV12-3/TRBV12-4	NA	TRBJ2-3	TGTGCCAGCAGTTTAGTGTTGCGGGGCACAGATACGCAGTATTTT	CASSLVLRGTDTQYF
NA	TRBV6-5	NA	TRBJ2-7	TGTGCCAGCAGTTATTCGCTAGCGCCTGACGAGCAGTACTTC	CASSYSLAPDEQYF